Following are 19 T cell receptor beta chains from one sample sequenced in a study of response to subunit inactivated influenza vaccine. One entry per CDR3 protein results from TCRdb running MiXCR on the RT-PCR reads. The sample has about 480,000 distinct CDR3 sequences, 9.5% to 13% seen once. The sample was PBMCs from blood, taken 40 to 50 days after vaccination. The receptors originated from a man aged 50 to 59 who received an inactivated influenza vaccine.

This clonotype showed up just a few times. The chain combines TRBV3-1 with TRBJ2-7, with 10 bases aligning to TRBD2. The germline V gene encodes CDR1 LGHDT and CDR2 YNNKEL (reference sequence). V shed 3 bases, J shed 3 bases, and the junction held 5 bases outside the gene matches. The CDR3 runs to 15 residues. CDR3 in amino acids: CASSHTSGANYEQYF. As DNA, the CDR3 is TGTGCCAGCAGCCATACTAGCGGGGCCAACTACGAGCAGTACTTC.

The chain recombines TRBV28 with TRBJ1-2; no firm D call. V was pared by 5 bases and J by 4 bases, with 14 bases between. CDR3 length equals 14 residues. Germline V gene lookup returns CDR1 MDHEN and CDR2 SYDVKM. The CDR3 sequence: CASSPPSIVYGYTF. The CDR3 DNA sequence: TGTGCCAGCAGTCCCCCATCTATTGTCTATGGCTACACCTTC.

In its sample, this clonotype was seen many times. The V call is TRBV7-2, the J call TRBJ1-6, with 7 positions matching TRBD1. Germline values: CDR1 SGHTA, CDR2 FQGNSA. With V trimmed by 5 bases and J by 9 bases, 10 bases remained unmatched. The CDR3 has 15 amino acids. In DNA, the CDR3 is TGTGCCAGCAGCCCCCAGGGACAGTACGGTTCACCCCTCCACTTT. This gives the protein CASSPQGQYGSPLHF.

This clonotype was counted many times. This chain uses TRBV7-6 with TRBJ2-3; tentative D call: TRBD2 (6 bases). This CDR3 has 14 amino acids. Germline values: CDR1 SGHVS, CDR2 FNYEAQ. The V and J ends lost 5 bases and 3 bases respectively, with 12 bases between them. CDR3 protein: CASSPRDSTDTQYF. CDR3 DNA sequence: TGTGCCAGCAGCCCCCGGGACTCTACAGATACGCAGTATTTT.

This clonotype appeared a few times. The chain combines TRBV5-1 with TRBJ2-1; 12 bases match TRBD2. Germline values: CDR1 SGHRS, CDR2 YFSETQ. This CDR3 contains 15 residues. Trimming at V came to 5 bases and at J to 8 bases, leaving 8 bases not matched to a gene. Here the CDR3 reads CASRFGTSGQDEQFF. The CDR3 DNA reads as TGCGCCAGCAGGTTCGGGACTAGCGGGCAGGATGAGCAGTTCTTC.

This rearrangement joins TRBV12-3 or TRBV12-4 to TRBJ2-3; 11 bases are a match to TRBD1. The V gene end was trimmed by 10 bases and the J gene end by 5 bases; junction bases not matched to a gene: 8. This CDR3 spans 14 amino acids. The CDR3 sequence is CATSDRGPIDTQYF. The CDR3 region has the DNA TGTGCCACCTCGGACAGGGGGCCGATAGATACGCAGTATTTT.

The rearrangement uses TRBV27 and TRBJ2-1, with 8 bases identical to TRBD2. The germline CDR1 and CDR2 sequences are MNHEY and SMNVEV (reference sequence). The CDR3 runs 13 residues. V was pared by 6 bases and J by 4 bases, with 2 bases of the junction left unmatched. The DNA for the CDR3 is TGTGCCAGCAGGGGACTAGTATACAATGAGCAGTTCTTC. Its translation: CASRGLVYNEQFF.

This clonotype was seen more than once but under ten times. The chain has TRBV7-8 and TRBJ1-1; D is perhaps TRBD1 (6 bases). Trimming shortened V by 1 base and J by 4 bases, and 16 bases separated the two germline ends. The CDR3 is 16 amino acids. The germline gives CDR1 SGHVS, CDR2 FQNEAQ. For the CDR3, the DNA is TGTGCCAGCAGCTTAGAAATATCGCAGGGGACCACTGAAGCTTTCTTT. It codes for CASSLEISQGTTEAFF.

This clonotype was picked up a small number of times. V and J are TRBV3-1 and TRBJ2-1, with TRBD2 matching 10 bases. The length of the CDR3 is 15 residues. In germline, CDR1 is LGHDT, CDR2 YNNKEL (reference sequence). V lost 3 bases and J lost 4; bases outside the gene matches: 3. As DNA, the CDR3 is TGTGCCAGCAGCCAGGGGACTAGCGTTTACAATGAGCAGTTCTTC. Encoded protein: CASSQGTSVYNEQFF.

The rearrangement links TRBV6-5 to TRBJ2-7; perhaps D is TRBD1 or TRBD2 (6 bases each). There are 14 residues in the CDR3. Germline V gene sequence: CDR1 MNHEY, CDR2 SVGAGI. V lost 0 bases and J lost 3, with 9 bases in between. The CDR3 region has the DNA TGTGCCAGCAGTTACTCGGCGGGACACTACGAGCAGTACTTC. This gives the protein CASSYSAGHYEQYF.

In the case of this clonotype: One end of the junction is discordant with germline, which a read error may explain. This chain connects TRBV29-1 to TRBJ2-1, with TRBD2 matching over 9 bases. Germline values: CDR1 SQVTM, CDR2 ANQGSEA. The CDR3 is 14 residues long. For the CDR3, the DNA is TGCAGCGTTGAGCCGCGGGGGGGAAGCAATGAGCGGTTCTTC. This gives the protein CSVEPRGGSNERFF.

A few counts support this clonotype. This chain links TRBV18 with TRBJ1-3; D ambiguous. The CDR3 covers 15 residues. Germline V gene data show CDR1 as KGHSH and CDR2 as LQKENI. V shed 6 bases and J shed 8 bases, with 20 bases lying between them. The chain's CDR3 is CASSERLPEGDTIYF. CDR3 nucleotides: TGTGCCAGCTCGGAAAGACTCCCGGAGGGAGACACCATATATTTT.

The chain joins TRBV5-1 to TRBJ2-1, with D unclear. The ends were cut back, 3 bases at V and 9 bases at J, with 16 bases in the middle. The CDR3 is made up of 14 amino acids. The V gene's germline CDR1 is SGHRS and CDR2 YFSETQ. CDR3 DNA: TGCGCCAGCAGCTCCTCTGCCGTCTATGGTGAGCAGTTCTTC. This gives the protein CASSSSAVYGEQFF. The full variable domain, rest sourced from reference TRBV5-1 and TRBJ2-1, is KAGVTQTPRYLIKTRGQQVTLSCSPISGHRSVSWYQQTPGQGLQFLFEYFSETQRNKGNFPGRFSGRQFSNSRSEMNVSTLELGDSALYLCASSSSAVYGEQFFGPGTRLTVL.

This clonotype was recorded at least ten times. This CDR3 is CASSSESGGEQFF. As DNA, the CDR3 is TGCGCCAGCTCCTCGGAGAGTGGTGGTGAGCAGTTCTTC. V gene TRBV5-1 combines with J gene TRBJ2-1; no firm D call. Trimming took 7 bases from V and 9 from J, leaving 17 bases between them. Germline loops: CDR1 SGHRS, CDR2 YFSETQ. This CDR3 is 13 amino acids long.

The V gene is TRBV6-6, the J gene TRBJ2-5; maybe TRBD1 (6 bases). V dropped 8 bases and J dropped 5 bases, with 12 bases sitting between them. The CDR3 runs to 12 residues. Germline assignment: CDR1 MNHNY and CDR2 SVGAGI (reference sequence). This CDR3 is CASHHRVETQYF. As DNA, the CDR3 is TGTGCCAGCCATCACAGGGTTGAGACCCAGTACTTC.

The chain has TRBV21-1 and TRBJ2-3; the DNA was not used to check the table's D call, TRBD1. TRBV21-1 is a pseudogene segment. The CDR3 has 18 residues. The CDR3 protein is CASSKEAGTGFGTDTQYF. CDR3 in DNA: TGTGCCAGCAGCAAGGAGGCCGGGACAGGATTCGGCACAGATACGCAGTATTTT.

This clonotype was picked up many times. This chain connects TRBV12-3 or TRBV12-4 to TRBJ1-5; maybe TRBD1 (6 bases). The CDR3 length is 14 residues. Trimming stripped 3 bases from V and 6 bases from J, with 12 bases between. The CDR3 region is CASSFSGGVQPQHF. As DNA, the CDR3 is TGTGCCAGCAGTTTCAGTGGGGGCGTTCAGCCCCAGCATTTT.

This clonotype was seen more than once but under ten times. The V call is TRBV28, the J call TRBJ2-2, with no clear D. CDR3 length: 15 residues. The V end was cut by 4 bases, the J end by 6 bases, with 15 bases between. Germline-derived CDR1 and CDR2 are MDHEN and SYDVKM. In DNA, the CDR3 is TGTGCCAGCAGTTCCCCCTCTTCAACCGCCGGGGAGCTGTTTTTT. This encodes CASSSPSSTAGELFF.

V and J are TRBV28 and TRBJ1-5; 8 bases are shared with TRBD1. The J segment lost 7 bases and the V segment lost 5 bases, leaving 7 bases of the junction unmatched. Germline values: CDR1 MDHEN, CDR2 SYDVKM. The CDR3 sequence is 14 residues long. The CDR3 DNA follows: TGTGCCAGCAGTCGGTCAGGGGGCCGGCAGCCCCAGCATTTT. Protein sequence: CASSRSGGRQPQHF.